A selection of T cell receptor beta chains follows, all from one sample in a study of radiation and T cells in renal cell carcinoma. The protocol was immunoSEQ multiplex PCR, while the TCRdb copy is restricted to in-frame clones and leaves out a portion. The sample holds about 100,000 clones, more than 65% seen once. Sequencing was performed on blood, taken from a patient whose treatment included radiotherapy and nephrectomy. These receptors all come from a man aged 55 to 70 with renal cell carcinoma. Both conserved end residues are part of each CDR3. The D gene is left open where the match is weak. Clone size is shown for a subset of rows, as once, few, many or a class of expanded clone.

J gene,D gene,clone size,V gene,CDR3 protein,CDR3 DNA
TRBJ1-1,TRBD1,NA,TRBV4-1,CASSQFRQGLDTEAFF,TGCGCCAGCAGCCAATTTAGACAGGGTTTGGACACTGAAGCTTTCTTT
TRBJ2-5,TRBD2,once,TRBV7-8,CASSPVGSGRGETQYF,TGTGCCAGCAGCCCAGTGGGTAGCGGGAGGGGTGAGACCCAGTACTTC
TRBJ2-7,TRBD1,NA,TRBV27,CASSSYMTGASYEQYF,TGTGCCAGCAGTTCTTACATGACAGGGGCATCCTACGAGCAGTACTTC
TRBJ2-3,NA,NA,TRBV29-1,CSVEARGTDTQYF,TGCAGCGTTGAAGCTAGGGGCACAGATACGCAGTATTTT
TRBJ2-2,TRBD1,NA,TRBV25-1,CASTGTGGLTGELFF,TGTGCCAGCACAGGGACAGGAGGTTTAACCGGGGAGCTGTTTTTT
TRBJ2-5,NA,NA,TRBV20-1,CGGQFQETQYF,TGCGGTGGACAGTTCCAAGAGACCCAGTACTTC
TRBJ1-2,NA,NA,TRBV7-8,CASSLAVAGSTYGYTF,TGTGCCAGCAGCTTAGCGGTGGCAGGGAGTACCTATGGCTACACCTTC
TRBJ2-1,TRBD2,NA,TRBV9,CASSVGASSGINNEQFF,TGTGCCAGCAGCGTAGGAGCCTCTAGCGGGATCAACAATGAGCAGTTCTTC
TRBJ2-5,TRBD2,NA,TRBV5-4,CASRSLGLAGQETQYF,TGTGCCAGCAGGTCCCTAGGACTAGCGGGCCAAGAGACCCAGTACTTC
TRBJ1-5,TRBD1,NA,TRBV11-2,CASSHGQGNQPQHF,TGTGCCAGCAGCCACGGACAGGGCAATCAGCCCCAGCATTTT
TRBJ2-5,NA,NA,TRBV19,CASSIDQNTETQYF,TGTGCCAGTAGTATAGATCAAAATACTGAGACCCAGTACTTC
TRBJ2-3,TRBD1,once,TRBV6-1,CASSETGTGGRDTQYF,TGTGCCAGCAGTGAAACTGGGACAGGGGGCCGAGATACGCAGTATTTT
TRBJ2-1,TRBD2,NA,TRBV5-1,CASTGLAGGPDNEQFF,TGCGCCAGCACCGGACTAGCGGGAGGGCCCGACAATGAGCAGTTCTTC
TRBJ2-1,NA,NA,TRBV7-2,CASSLDIVGEQFF,TGTGCCAGCAGCTTAGATATAGTAGGTGAGCAGTTCTTC
TRBJ2-2,NA,NA,TRBV7-8,CASSLVSTNTGELFF,TGTGCCAGCAGCTTAGTTTCGACAAACACCGGGGAGCTGTTTTTT